The rows below give T cell receptor beta chains drawn from one sample of a study of CD8 T cells in Susac syndrome. TCRdb re-called the immunoSEQ multiplex PCR reads with MiXCR, one entry per CDR3 protein. The data contain 150,000 to 200,000 distinct CDR3 sequences, 95% to 97% of them singletons. Specimen: CD4+ T cells from PBMCs. The receptors derive from a human donor with Susac syndrome. The CDR3 runs from the conserved cysteine through the conserved F or W. A D gene is named only where the DNA matches it firmly. The size field is filled for only some rows; it gives once, few, many or a size class.

v_call	clone_size	j_call	d_call	cdr3_nt	cdr3_aa
TRBV7-9	NA	TRBJ1-1	NA	TGTGCCAGCAGCCATACCTACACTGAAGCTTTCTTT	CASSHTYTEAFF
TRBV10-3	NA	TRBJ2-6	NA	TGTGCCATCAGTAGCTCTGGGGCCAACGTCCTGACTTTC	CAISSSGANVLTF
TRBV4-3	NA	TRBJ2-7	TRBD1	TGCGCCAGCAGCCAAGACTGGACAGGACAGGCCGAGCAGTACTTC	CASSQDWTGQAEQYF
TRBV6-5	NA	TRBJ1-2	NA	TGTGCCAGCAGTTACGGGACTGACTATGGCTACACCTTC	CASSYGTDYGYTF
TRBV29-1	NA	TRBJ1-1	NA	TGCAGCGTAATTACAGGAGGGTCTGAAGCTTTCTTT	CSVITGGSEAFF
TRBV4-2	NA	TRBJ2-7	NA	TGTGCCAGCAGCCAAGGGCTAGCGACACGCTCCTACGAGCAGTACTTC	CASSQGLATRSYEQYF
TRBV20-1	few	TRBJ2-2	NA	TGCAGTGCTAGGGGGACCGGGGAGCTGTTTTTT	CSARGTGELFF
TRBV7-2	NA	TRBJ2-7	NA	TGTGCCAGCAGCTCTCGCCGGGGCTACGAGCAGTACTTC	CASSSRRGYEQYF
TRBV7-9	NA	TRBJ2-2	NA	TGTGCCAGCAGCCCAATGGGGGGTAACACCGGGGAGCTGTTTTTT	CASSPMGGNTGELFF
TRBV28	NA	TRBJ1-2	TRBD1	TGTGCCAGCAATCCGGGACAGGGGGTTTATGGCTACACCTTC	CASNPGQGVYGYTF
TRBV6-5	NA	TRBJ1-5	NA	TGTGCCAGCAGTTACTCGAGACAGTACAATCAGCCCCAGCATTTT	CASSYSRQYNQPQHF
TRBV9	few	TRBJ2-5	TRBD1	TGTGCCAGCAGCTCCTCGACAGGGGGGGAGACCCAGTACTTC	CASSSSTGGETQYF
TRBV6-5	NA	TRBJ2-7	NA	TGTGCCAGCAAACGAGGGCAGGTCTCCTACGAGCAGTACTTC	CASKRGQVSYEQYF
TRBV7-9	NA	TRBJ2-1	TRBD1	TGTGCCAGCAATATACAGGGGGCCCGACGTAATGAGCAGTTCTTC	CASNIQGARRNEQFF
TRBV5-6	NA	TRBJ2-5	NA	TGTGCCAGCAGCCGGACCCAGGGAGCCCTTGAGTACTTC	CASSRTQGALEYF
TRBV28	NA	TRBJ2-5	NA	TGTGCCAGCGAAACCGGGCGCGAGGAGACCCAGTACTTC	CASETGREETQYF
TRBV29-1	once	TRBJ2-3	TRBD2	TGCAGCGTGCGGGGGGGATCAGATACGCAGTATTTT	CSVRGGSDTQYF
TRBV4-3	NA	TRBJ2-1	TRBD1	TGCGCCAGCAGCCCCCCAGGGGGCCACAATGAGCAGTTCTTC	CASSPPGGHNEQFF
TRBV9	NA	TRBJ2-5	TRBD2	TGTGCCAGCAGCGAGGGACTAGGGGCCGAAGAGACCCAGTACTTC	CASSEGLGAEETQYF
TRBV7-9	few	TRBJ2-7	TRBD1	TGTGCCAGCAGCTCAACAGGGGACGAGCAGTACTTC	CASSSTGDEQYF
TRBV11-2	NA	TRBJ1-2	NA	TGTGCCAGCACGATAACAGGGTACCCAGATCCTAACTATGGCTACACCTTC	CASTITGYPDPNYGYTF
TRBV5-4	NA	TRBJ2-5	NA	TGTGCCAGCAGCTTGAACTGGGGTCAGCAAGAGACCCAGTACTTC	CASSLNWGQQETQYF
TRBV12-3/TRBV12-4	NA	TRBJ1-3	NA	TGTGCCTGGTCGGGGCCCTCTGGAAACACCATATATTTT	CAWSGPSGNTIYF
TRBV29-1	NA	TRBJ2-5	NA	TGCAGCGTTGGCGCGACAAGGAAGGAGACCCAGTACTTC	CSVGATRKETQYF
TRBV10-3	NA	TRBJ2-6	NA	TGTGCCATCAGTGGGGGGGTCTGGTCTGGGGCCAACGTCCTGACTTTC	CAISGGVWSGANVLTF
TRBV20-1	NA	TRBJ2-2	NA	TGCAGTGCTAGAAAACAGACTAACACCGGGGAGCTGTTTTTT	CSARKQTNTGELFF
TRBV6-2/TRBV6-3	NA	TRBJ2-5	NA	TGTGCCAGCAGTTACTCCGGGGGTCGCGAGACCCAGTACTTC	CASSYSGGRETQYF
TRBV20-1	NA	TRBJ1-4	NA	TGCAGTGCTAGAGGGACCCTGGTTGAAAAACTGTTTTTT	CSARGTLVEKLFF
TRBV19	NA	TRBJ1-5	NA	TGTGCCAGTCTACCACAAGGGTTCAATCAGCCCCAGCATTTT	CASLPQGFNQPQHF
TRBV27	once	TRBJ1-2	NA	TGTGCCAGCAGTTCCAGGGGTACCGGCTATGGCTACACCTTC	CASSSRGTGYGYTF
TRBV7-8	NA	TRBJ1-1	NA	TGTGCCAGCAGCTTAGTGGGTGTGGGGGACACTGAAGCTTTCTTT	CASSLVGVGDTEAFF
TRBV2	NA	TRBJ2-1	NA	TGTGCCAGCAGTGAACAGACCGTACGCGGTGGTGAGCAGTTCTTC	CASSEQTVRGGEQFF
TRBV10-3	NA	TRBJ2-5	NA	TGTGCCATCAGTGAGTCGGATTCGGGCGAGACCCAGTACTTC	CAISESDSGETQYF
TRBV12-3/TRBV12-4	NA	TRBJ2-7	NA	TGTGCCAGCAGCCCACCCGCCGGACCCTACGAGCAGTACTTC	CASSPPAGPYEQYF
TRBV2	once	TRBJ2-3	NA	TGTGCCAGCAGGGAAGGACAAAGGGCCGATACGCAGTATTTT	CASREGQRADTQYF
TRBV7-2	NA	TRBJ1-5	NA	TGTGCCAGCAGCTTAGTACGAAATCAGCCCCAGCATTTT	CASSLVRNQPQHF